This T cell receptor (beta chain) is from a study of T cells in Graves' hyperthyroidism and ophthalmopathy (dated by TCRdb to about 2019). About the study as a whole: Peripheral blood was sampled at the time of initial diagnosis, prior to any treatment. TCR Vbeta CDR3 sequencing of roughly 140 peripheral blood samples (43 ophthalmopathy, approximately 80 hyperthyroidism and approximately 17 progressor patients) is reported in the paper. After blood sampling, hyperthyroidism patients were treated with methimazole at a starting dose of 30 mg daily, and ophthalmopathy patients were treated with high-dose intravenous methylprednisolone. TCR V-J signatures able to tell the groups apart were searched for in a discovery cohort of some 100 patients, of whom around 42 had Graves' ophthalmopathy and roughly 58 had stable Graves' hyperthyroidism. For training and testing, the 100 or so patients in the discovery cohort were randomly divided in a 7:3 ratio. In addition, the study compared T-cell repertoires in thyroid tissue and in blood from over 5 Graves' hyperthyroidism patients. Whether ophthalmopathy could be predicted prospectively was tested in an independent validation cohort made up of 18 to 20 hyperthyroidism patients plus 17 patients who later progressed to ophthalmopathy. The research as a whole found: No statistical method was used to set the sample size in advance, and investigators knew the group allocation. Most expanded thyroid clonotypes (frequency above 0.001) were also found in blood, which suggests that blood repertoires may mirror thyroid immune responses. A 13 V-J signature model separated ophthalmopathy from stable hyperthyroidism, with about 88% sensitivity and 81% to 83% specificity in cross-validation and 80%/75% in testing. In validation, the model predicted progression to ophthalmopathy with 55% to 71% sensitivity and 72% to 75% specificity, a median of 6.5 months before onset.

To note about this clonotype: Its antigen is currently not known. One base away there is no much larger clone; base qualities are not given.

Stable Graves' hyperthyroidism was defined as the absence of progression to ophthalmopathy over 18 months of follow-up. Hyperthyroidism patients were newly diagnosed, with disease duration under 2 months, and aged 18 to 65 years. Any patient with an uncontrolled infection, another autoimmune disease, pregnancy or lactation was excluded. Clinical symptoms, serum thyroxine and TRAb, thyroid ultrasound, and orbital computed tomography formed the basis for the diagnoses. PBMCs were separated from 8 to 10 ml of fresh peripheral blood using Ficoll-Paque density gradient centrifugation. Trizol reagent was used to extract total RNA, and RNA quality was then checked on an Agilent 2100 Bioanalyzer. CDR1 and CDR2 are read off the germline V gene (reference sequence) as DFQATT and SNEGSKA. V was cut back by 0 bases and J by 2 bases, leaving a gap of 13 bases between them. Including cysteine and phenylalanine, the CDR3 has 16 amino acids. Only the CDR3 region is kept as DNA, spanning 48 bases read in frame from base 1.

Amplification of TCR beta CDR3 regions was carried out from RNA transcripts. A first-round RT-PCR of the TCR CDR3 used the HTBI primer set with the Qiagen OneStep RT-PCR kit. Libraries were constructed in a second round of multiplex PCR, after which size selection and purification were performed. Libraries were sequenced paired-end with 100 bp reads on an Illumina HiSeq2000. As for the authors' bioinformatics: SOAPnuke was used to process the raw data, throwing out any read that contained adapters or uncalled bases, had a mean Phred below 15, or lacked an exact constant-primer or identifier match. COPE v1.2.5 was used to merge the high-quality paired reads, and each unique nucleotide sequence was defined as a clonotype. MiTCR v1.1 was used to align the clonotypes against IMGT TRBV, TRBD and TRBJ reference segments. The analysis was restricted to V-J combinations with a frequency above 0.0001, which together covered roughly 99% of the repertoires. The TCS score was defined as the ratio of F50 (clonal expansion) to E x V (chaos), calculated using BLOSUM62-based TCRdist between CDR3 peptides within each V-J. Welch's t-statistics and random forest reduced fewer than 600 V-J features to roughly 13, which were used in a naive Bayes classifier (R e1071). TCRdb handled the public reads itself, with Q25 trimming in fastp and clone calling in MiXCR, and kept productive beta chains. Every entry covers one CDR3 protein and lists the most common genes and DNA from its rows. The V and J calls, along with clone size, are taken from TCRdb and not from the paper's own processing. Across this sample there are 450,000 to 600,000 distinct CDR3 sequences, with approximately 14% seen only once. Approximately 15% of the sample lies in the top ten.

The V and J segments used are TRBV20-1 and TRBJ1-4; tentative D gene TRBD1, with 5 bases matching. Input material: blood. The receptor was isolated from a woman aged 40-49 years with Graves' hyperthyroidism. In nucleotide form, the sequence is TGCAGTGCTAGAGACTGGAAGGGGCAGACTAATGAAAAACTGTTTTTT. It translates to CSARDWKGQTNEKLFF.